The table lists the clone carrying this TCR beta chain with a few counts. Its cognate antigen is unknown. This may arise from a read error, as a much more abundant clone is one base away. The data belong to a study of blood T cells in healthy people across ages. Findings and limits, study-wide: More naive CD4+ cells and higher diversity were found in long-lived than in aged donors. Naive T cell percentage and TCR beta diversity correlated strongly. The fall in TCR beta diversity per million T cells was roughly linear with age.

Through a sample-barcoded 5' primer and a J-beta primer mix, a second PCR was run for roughly 7 to 12 cycles. Each CDR3 protein gets one entry after TCRdb re-called the 5' RACE reads with MiXCR. Among about 1.4 million distinct CDR3 sequences listed, around 55% were seen once. The germline V gene encodes CDR1 SGHTA and CDR2 FQGNSA. V lost 2 bases and J lost 3, with 5 bases in between. This CDR3 has 13 residues. The origin of this receptor is a man aged 18 to 30 in good health. This chain links TRBV7-2 with TRBJ1-5; D gene ambiguous. Sequencing input: blood. The CDR3 spells CASSLNNNQPQHF. The CDR3 DNA follows: TGTGCCAGCAGCTTAAATAACAATCAGCCCCAGCATTTT.